Presented here are 7 T cell receptor beta chains from one specimen sequenced in a study of T cells in Graves' hyperthyroidism and ophthalmopathy (dated by TCRdb to between 2018 and 2021). Libraries were prepared through multiplex PCR. The instrument was an Illumina HiSeq 2000. Amplification of TCR beta CDR3 regions was carried out from RNA transcripts. For the first round of RT-PCR on the TCR CDR3, the HTBI primer set was used together with the Qiagen OneStep RT-PCR kit. TCRdb reprocessed the public reads (quality trimming at Q25 with fastp, clone calling with MiXCR) and kept in-frame beta chains. Each CDR3 protein appears once, grouped with its most common genes and DNA. The sample records a few hundred thousand distinct CDR3 sequences, 15% to 19% of which are singletons. The ten largest clones represent less than 9.5% of the sample. Sequenced material: blood. These receptors were obtained from a woman aged 30 to 39 with Graves' hyperthyroidism.

This clonotype appeared many times. The chain carries TRBV11-3 and TRBJ2-5, with 13 bases aligning to TRBD2. Trimming removed 5 bases from V and 11 bases from J; junction bases left unmatched: 5. Germline V CDR1 and CDR2: SGHNT, YENEEA. CDR3 length equals 13 residues. CDR3 protein: CASSQGLAGVQYF. As DNA, the CDR3 is TGTGCCAGCAGCCAAGGACTAGCGGGAGTACAGTACTTC. The complete variable domain, with remaining parts taken from reference TRBV11-3 and TRBJ2-5, reads EAGVVQSPRYKIIEKKQPVAFWCNPISGHNTLYWYLQNLGQGPELLIRYENEEAVDDSQLPKDRFSAERLKGVDSTLKIQPAELGDSAVYLCASSQGLAGVQYFGPGTRLLVL.

This clonotype was recorded at least ten times. J is TRBJ1-2 and V is TRBV2; TRBD1 matches 7 bases. The CDR3 is 13 residues long. V trimming: 8 bases; J trimming: 8 bases; junction bases outside the gene matches: 11. Per germline, CDR1 SNHLY and CDR2 FYNNEI. CDR3 coding DNA: TGTGCCAGCCACCAATCTACAGGGGACGGCTACACCTTC. Protein: CASHQSTGDGYTF.

With regard to this clonotype: This could be a read error, since a much larger clone is one nucleotide away. The chain couples TRBV7-9 to TRBJ2-7; maybe TRBD2 (6 bases). Germline V gene sequence: CDR1 SEHNR, CDR2 FQNEAQ (reference sequence). Trimming took off 1 base at V and 1 base at J, with 11 bases between the two ends. The CDR3 has 15 residues. CDR3 region: CASSLGASDSYEQYF. The CDR3 DNA is TGTGCCAGCAGCTTAGGGGCTAGCGATTCCTACGAGCAGTACTTC.

This clonotype has a handful of counts. The CDR3 DNA is TGCGCCAGCAGCTTGGGGACAGGCCCGAACTATGGCTACACCTTC. As protein: CASSLGTGPNYGYTF. The gene calls are TRBV5-1 and TRBJ1-2; TRBD1 matches 7 bases. Germline V lookup: CDR1 SGHRS, CDR2 YFSETQ. This CDR3 is 15 amino acids long. V dropped 0 bases and J dropped 2; count of bases not matched to a gene: 4.

This clonotype was seen a handful of times. The chain carries TRBV5-8 and TRBJ2-5; D not certain. This CDR3 contains 15 residues. The V gene's germline CDR1 is SGHTS and CDR2 YDEGEE. Trimming took off 2 bases at V and 1 base at J, with 12 bases between the two ends. CDR3 protein: CASSFISGSQETQYF. For the CDR3, the DNA is TGTGCCAGCAGCTTCATATCCGGGTCCCAAGAGACCCAGTACTTC.

This clonotype has a count of ten or more. This chain uses TRBV5-5 with TRBJ2-1; 11 bases align to TRBD2. The CDR3 extends over 14 amino acids. Germline CDR1 and CDR2: SGHKS and YYEKEE (reference sequence). V lost 4 bases and J lost 7; bases outside the gene matches: 4. Written as DNA, the CDR3 is TGTGCCAGCAGCACGAGACTAGCGGGGAATGAGCAGTTCTTC. This encodes CASSTRLAGNEQFF.

This clonotype was recorded many times. The gene calls are TRBV5-8 and TRBJ2-1, with 8 bases that match TRBD2. This CDR3 comprises 15 residues. V dropped 1 base and J dropped 10; count of bases not matched to a gene: 10. The V gene's germline CDR1 is SGHTS and CDR2 YDEGEE. The CDR3 region is CASSLSSGQGREQFF. In DNA, the CDR3 is TGTGCCAGCAGCTTGTCTAGCGGGCAGGGAAGGGAGCAGTTCTTC. The full variable domain, with the rest looked up from reference TRBV5-8 and TRBJ2-1, is EAGVTQSPTHLIKTRGQQATLRCSPISGHTSVYWYQQALGLGLQFLLWYDEGEERNRGNFPPRFSGRQFPNYSSELNVNALELEDSALYLCASSLSSGQGREQFFGPGTRLTVL.